This TCR beta chain was retrieved from a study of response to subunit inactivated influenza vaccine. Points from the study as a whole: Authors proposed each seasonal influenza vaccination draws in few new T cells.

CDR3 size: 13 residues. CDR1 and CDR2 (germline): SGHDT, YYEEEE. Trimming cost V 1 base and J 8 bases, with 9 bases left between them. As for this clonotype: Its antigen is undetermined.

TCRdb reprocessed the RT-PCR reads with MiXCR, giving one entry per CDR3 protein. The table shows 700,000 to 900,000 distinct CDR3 sequences, with 21% occurring only once. This chain connects TRBV5-6 to TRBJ2-2; a weak D match, TRBD1 (5 bases). This clonotype was obtained from a man between 45 and 60 years old who received an inactivated influenza vaccine. The sample was PBMCs from blood, taken roughly 5 days after vaccination. The CDR3 spells CASSLQGLGELFF. Written as DNA, the CDR3 is TGTGCCAGCAGCTTGCAGGGTTTAGGGGAGCTGTTTTTT.